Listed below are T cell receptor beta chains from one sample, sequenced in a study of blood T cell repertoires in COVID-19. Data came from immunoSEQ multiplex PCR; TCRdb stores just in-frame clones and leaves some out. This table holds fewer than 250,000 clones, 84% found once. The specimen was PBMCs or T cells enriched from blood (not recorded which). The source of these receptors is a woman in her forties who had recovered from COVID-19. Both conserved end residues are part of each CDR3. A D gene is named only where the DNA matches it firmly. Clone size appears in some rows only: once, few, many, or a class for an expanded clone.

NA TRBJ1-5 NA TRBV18 CASSPESAVPQHF TGTGCCAGCTCACCAGAAAGTGCGGTGCCCCAGCATTTT
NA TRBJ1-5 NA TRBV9 CASSEGGFQPQHF TGTGCCAGCAGCGAGGGGGGGTTTCAGCCCCAGCATTTT
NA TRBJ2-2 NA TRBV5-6 CASSFSTGELFF TGTGCCAGCAGCTTCTCTACCGGGGAGCTGTTTTTT
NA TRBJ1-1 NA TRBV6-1 CASSERDRLNTEAFF TGTGCCAGCAGTGAAAGAGACAGACTGAACACTGAAGCTTTCTTT
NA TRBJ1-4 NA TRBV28 CASSPQSVLFF TGTGCCAGCAGTCCCCAGTCTGTTCTGTTTTTT
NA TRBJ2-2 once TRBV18 CASSPRGAENTGELFF TGTGCCAGCTCACCCCGTGGAGCGGAGAACACCGGGGAGCTGTTTTTT
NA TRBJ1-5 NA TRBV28 CASSPPLVGTAQHF TGTGCCAGCAGTCCCCCTCTAGTGGGTACGGCCCAGCATTTT
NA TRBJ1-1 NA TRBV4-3 CASSQDGATEAFF TGCGCCAGCAGCCAAGATGGAGCCACTGAAGCTTTCTTT
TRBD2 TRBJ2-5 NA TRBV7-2 CASSPKASGQETQYF TGTGCCAGCAGCCCCAAGGCTAGCGGGCAAGAGACCCAGTACTTC
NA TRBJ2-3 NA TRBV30 CAWSANFGNTDTQYF TGTGCCTGGAGTGCAAATTTCGGGAACACAGATACGCAGTATTTT
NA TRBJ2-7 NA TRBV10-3 CAISESGGSGAYEQYF TGTGCCATCAGTGAGTCTGGTGGGAGTGGAGCCTACGAGCAGTACTTC
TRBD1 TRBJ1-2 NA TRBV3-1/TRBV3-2 CASTLQGAYGYTF TGTGCCAGCACCCTACAGGGGGCCTATGGCTACACCTTC
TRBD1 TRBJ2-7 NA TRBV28 CASKYRGRNKYEQYF TGTGCCAGCAAATACAGGGGCCGCAATAAGTACGAGCAGTACTTC
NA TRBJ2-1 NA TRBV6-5 CASSYATPGNEQFF TGTGCCAGCAGTTACGCGACCCCCGGGAATGAGCAGTTCTTC
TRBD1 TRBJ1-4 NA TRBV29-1 CSVAGQAGMGKLFF TGCAGCGTCGCCGGACAGGCAGGGATGGGAAAACTGTTTTTT
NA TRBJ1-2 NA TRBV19 CATKGQGGHGYTF TGTGCCACAAAAGGGCAGGGTGGCCATGGCTACACCTTC
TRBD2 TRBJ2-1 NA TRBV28 CASTLGLDQFF TGTGCCAGCACCCTTGGACTAGATCAGTTCTTC
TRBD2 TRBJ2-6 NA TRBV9 CASSAQLAGGPNSGANVLTF TGTGCCAGCAGCGCCCAACTAGCGGGAGGGCCCAACTCTGGGGCCAACGTCCTGACTTTC
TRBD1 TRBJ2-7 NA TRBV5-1 CASSPGGFSSYEQYF TGCGCCAGCAGTCCAGGGGGTTTTAGCTCCTACGAGCAGTACTTC
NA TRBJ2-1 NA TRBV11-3 CASSQLSGEQFF TGTGCCAGCAGCCAACTTAGCGGCGAGCAGTTCTTC
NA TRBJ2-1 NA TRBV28 CASTISGGSSSYNEQFF TGTGCCAGCACCATATCCGGGGGTTCAAGCTCCTACAATGAGCAGTTCTTC
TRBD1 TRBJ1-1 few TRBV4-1 CASSPRGQVNTEAFF TGCGCCAGCAGCCCGAGGGGACAGGTGAACACTGAAGCTTTCTTT
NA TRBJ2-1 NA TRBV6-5 CASSSQQEQFF TGTGCCAGCAGTTCACAGCAGGAGCAGTTCTTC
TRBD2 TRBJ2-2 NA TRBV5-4 CASSLEVAGYTGELFF TGTGCCAGCAGCTTGGAGGTAGCGGGATACACCGGGGAGCTGTTTTTT
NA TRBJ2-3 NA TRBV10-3 CAISDETDTQYF TGTGCCATCAGTGACGAGACAGATACGCAGTATTTT
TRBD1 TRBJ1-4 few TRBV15 CATSRGQGAANEKLFF TGTGCCACCAGCAGGGGACAGGGGGCGGCTAATGAAAAACTGTTTTTT
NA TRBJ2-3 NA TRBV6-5 CASGSADTQYF TGTGCCAGCGGGAGTGCAGATACGCAGTATTTT
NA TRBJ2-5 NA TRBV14 CASSPTLAGQETQYF TGTGCCAGCAGCCCGACTCTGGCAGGGCAAGAGACCCAGTACTTC
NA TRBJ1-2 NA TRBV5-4 CASSLAMGRGEGYTF TGTGCCAGCAGCTTGGCGATGGGGAGGGGCGAGGGCTACACCTTC
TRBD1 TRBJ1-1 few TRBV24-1 CATSDPATGTQAFF TGTGCCACCAGTGACCCTGCGACAGGGACTCAAGCTTTCTTT
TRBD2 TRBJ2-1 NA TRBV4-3 CASSQVTSGRNEQFF TGCGCCAGCAGCCAGGTGACTAGCGGGAGGAATGAGCAGTTCTTC
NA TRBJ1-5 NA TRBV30 CAWSVAGGNQPQHF TGTGCCTGGAGTGTAGCAGGGGGCAATCAGCCCCAGCATTTT
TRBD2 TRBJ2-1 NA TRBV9 CASSGGLAYNEQFF TGTGCCAGCAGTGGGGGACTAGCGTACAATGAGCAGTTCTTC
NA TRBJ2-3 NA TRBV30 CAWSPRGYADTQYF TGTGCCTGGAGCCCGAGGGGGTATGCAGATACGCAGTATTTT
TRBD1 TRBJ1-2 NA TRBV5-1 CASGERQGSGYGYTF TGCGCCAGCGGGGAGCGACAGGGAAGCGGCTATGGCTACACCTTC
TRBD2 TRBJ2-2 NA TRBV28 CASSLREGSGELFF TGTGCCAGCAGTTTAAGGGAGGGGTCCGGGGAGCTGTTTTTT
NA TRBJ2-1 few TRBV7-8 CASSLVLGGRYNEQFF TGTGCCAGCAGCTTAGTTTTAGGGGGACGGTACAATGAGCAGTTCTTC
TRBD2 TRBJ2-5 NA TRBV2 CASLREVRETQYF TGTGCCAGCTTGCGGGAGGTGAGGGAGACCCAGTACTTC
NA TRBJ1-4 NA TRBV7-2 CASSLGQGTNEKLFF TGTGCCAGCAGCTTAGGTCAGGGGACTAATGAAAAACTGTTTTTT
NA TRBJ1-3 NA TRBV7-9 CASSSPTSSGNTIYF TGTGCCAGCAGCTCCCCCACTTCCTCTGGAAACACCATATATTTT
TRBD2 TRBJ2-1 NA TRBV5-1 CASSASGSSYNEQFF TGCGCCAGCAGCGCTAGCGGCAGCTCCTACAATGAGCAGTTCTTC
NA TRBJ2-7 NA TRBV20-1 CSASMDPRLGYEQYF TGCAGTGCTAGTATGGATCCGAGACTCGGCTACGAGCAGTACTTC
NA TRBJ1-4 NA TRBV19 CASTTSTGYSNEKLFF TGTGCCAGTACCACGTCAACAGGGTATTCTAATGAAAAACTGTTTTTT
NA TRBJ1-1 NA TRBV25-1 CASRDRRNTEAFF TGTGCCAGCAGAGACAGACGGAACACTGAAGCTTTCTTT
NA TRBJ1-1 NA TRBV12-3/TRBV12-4 CASSLGRQAFF TGTGCCAGCAGTTTAGGGAGACAAGCTTTCTTT
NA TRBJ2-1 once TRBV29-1 CSASGSGYNEQFF TGCAGCGCAAGCGGCTCGGGCTACAATGAGCAGTTCTTC
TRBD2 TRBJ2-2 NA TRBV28 CASTGLAGWPGELFF TGTGCCAGCACCGGACTAGCGGGATGGCCCGGGGAGCTGTTTTTT
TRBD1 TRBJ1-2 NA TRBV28 CASSPAPRTGDRGYTF TGTGCCAGCAGCCCGGCCCCCCGGACAGGGGATCGTGGCTACACCTTC
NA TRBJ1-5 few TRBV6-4 CASRANGQPGVGSNQPQHF TGTGCCAGCAGGGCCAACGGACAGCCGGGTGTAGGTAGCAATCAGCCCCAGCATTTT
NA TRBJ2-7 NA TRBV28 CASSPQSSYEQYF TGTGCCAGCAGCCCGCAGTCCTCCTACGAGCAGTACTTC
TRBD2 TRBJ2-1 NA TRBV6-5 CASQREPPGEQFF TGTGCCAGCCAGCGGGAGCCTCCGGGTGAGCAGTTCTTC
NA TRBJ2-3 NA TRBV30 CAWSVLKLAPDTQYF TGTGCCTGGAGTGTACTAAAATTAGCGCCAGATACGCAGTATTTT
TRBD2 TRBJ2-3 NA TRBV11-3 CASGRGGTSTDTQYF TGTGCCAGCGGCCGCGGGGGGACTAGCACAGATACGCAGTATTTT
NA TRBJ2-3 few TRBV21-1 CAIPQTDTQYF TGTGCCATACCCCAGACAGATACGCAGTATTTT